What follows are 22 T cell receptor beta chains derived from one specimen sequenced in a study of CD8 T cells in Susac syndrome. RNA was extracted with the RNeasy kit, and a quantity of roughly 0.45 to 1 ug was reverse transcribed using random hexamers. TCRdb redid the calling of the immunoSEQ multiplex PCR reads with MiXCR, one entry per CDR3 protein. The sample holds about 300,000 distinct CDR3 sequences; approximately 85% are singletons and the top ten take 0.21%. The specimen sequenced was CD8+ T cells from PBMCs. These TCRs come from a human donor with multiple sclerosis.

The DNA for the CDR3 is TGCGCCAGCGTGGGGGGACATGGCTACACCTTC. It encodes CASVGGHGYTF. The chain recombines TRBV10-2 with TRBJ1-2; tentatively, D is TRBD1 (5 bases). Germline-derived CDR1 and CDR2 are WSHSY and SAAADI. Trimming left V 8 bases short and J 6 bases short, with 10 bases between. The CDR3 loop spans 11 amino acids.

DNA of the CDR3: TGTGCCAGCACCCTGGGAGTTCTTCTGGGGAATGAGCAGTTCTTC. Amino acid sequence: CASTLGVLLGNEQFF. The rearrangement links TRBV13 to TRBJ2-1; TRBD2 might be the D (5 bases). The CDR3 has 15 residues. Germline loops: CDR1 PRHDT, CDR2 FYEKMQ (reference sequence). V lost 7 bases and J 7 bases, leaving 20 bases between the germline ends.

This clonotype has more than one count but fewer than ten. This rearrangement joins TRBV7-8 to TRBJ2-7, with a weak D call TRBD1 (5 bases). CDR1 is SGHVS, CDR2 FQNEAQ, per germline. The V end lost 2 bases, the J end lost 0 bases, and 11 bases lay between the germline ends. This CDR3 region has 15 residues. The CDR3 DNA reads TGTGCCAGCAGCTTACGCAGGGCTTACTCCTACGAGCAGTACTTC. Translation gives CASSLRRAYSYEQYF.

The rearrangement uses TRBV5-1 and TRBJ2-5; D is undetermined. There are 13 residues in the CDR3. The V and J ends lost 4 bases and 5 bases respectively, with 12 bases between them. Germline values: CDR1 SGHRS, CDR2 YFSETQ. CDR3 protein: CASSAVVRETQYF. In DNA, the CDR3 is TGCGCCAGCAGCGCGGTCGTTCGCGAGACCCAGTACTTC.

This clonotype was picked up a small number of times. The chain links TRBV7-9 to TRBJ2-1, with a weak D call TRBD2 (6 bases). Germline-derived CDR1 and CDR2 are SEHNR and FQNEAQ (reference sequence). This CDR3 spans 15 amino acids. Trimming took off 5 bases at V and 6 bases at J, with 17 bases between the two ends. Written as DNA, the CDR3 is TGTGCCAGCAGCGAACTCGGGGGTTTGGTCAATGAGCAGTTCTTC. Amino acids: CASSELGGLVNEQFF.

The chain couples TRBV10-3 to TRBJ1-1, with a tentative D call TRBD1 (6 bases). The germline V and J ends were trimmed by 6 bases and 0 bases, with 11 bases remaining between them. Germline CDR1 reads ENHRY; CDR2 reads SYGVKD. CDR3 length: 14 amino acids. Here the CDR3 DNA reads TGTGCCATCAGGCCAGGGGTCATGAACACTGAAGCTTTCTTT. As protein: CAIRPGVMNTEAFF.

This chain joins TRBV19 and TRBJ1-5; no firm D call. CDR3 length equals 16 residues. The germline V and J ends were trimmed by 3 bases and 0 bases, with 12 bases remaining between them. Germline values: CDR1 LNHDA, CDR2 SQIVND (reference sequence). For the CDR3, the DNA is TGTGCCAGTAGTATGGCCGACCGATATAGCAATCAGCCCCAGCATTTT. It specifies CASSMADRYSNQPQHF.

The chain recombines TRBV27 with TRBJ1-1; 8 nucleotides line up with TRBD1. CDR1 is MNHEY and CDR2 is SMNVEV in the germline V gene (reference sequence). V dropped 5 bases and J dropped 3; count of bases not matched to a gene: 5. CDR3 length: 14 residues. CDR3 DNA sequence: TGTGCCAGCAGTCCATGGACAGGGTACACTGAAGCTTTCTTT. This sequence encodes CASSPWTGYTEAFF.

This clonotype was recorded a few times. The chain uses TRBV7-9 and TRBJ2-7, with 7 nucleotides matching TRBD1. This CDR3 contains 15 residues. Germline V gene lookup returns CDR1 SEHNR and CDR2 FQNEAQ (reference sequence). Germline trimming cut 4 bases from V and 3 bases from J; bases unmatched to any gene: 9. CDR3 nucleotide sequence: TGTGCCAGCAGCTCGGGACAGCTCGGACTCTACGAGCAGTACTTC. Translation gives CASSSGQLGLYEQYF.

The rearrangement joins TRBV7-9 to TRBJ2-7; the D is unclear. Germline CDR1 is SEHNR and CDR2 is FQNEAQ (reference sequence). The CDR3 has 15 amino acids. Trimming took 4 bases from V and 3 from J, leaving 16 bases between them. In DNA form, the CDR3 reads TGTGCCAGCAGCTCCTCCCATGACAACAACTACGAGCAGTACTTC. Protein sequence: CASSSSHDNNYEQYF.

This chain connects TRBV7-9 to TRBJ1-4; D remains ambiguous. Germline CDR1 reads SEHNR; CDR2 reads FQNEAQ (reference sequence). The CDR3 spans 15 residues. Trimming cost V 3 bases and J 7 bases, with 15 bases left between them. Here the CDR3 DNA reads TGTGCCAGCAGCTTTCGGGTAGGAGGAGGTGAAAAACTGTTTTTT. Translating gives CASSFRVGGGEKLFF.

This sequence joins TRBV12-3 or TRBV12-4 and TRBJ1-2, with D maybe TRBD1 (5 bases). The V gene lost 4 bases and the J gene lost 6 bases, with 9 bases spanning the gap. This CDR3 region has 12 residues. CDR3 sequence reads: CASSSREDGYTF. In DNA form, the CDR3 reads TGTGCCAGCAGTTCCAGGGAAGATGGCTACACCTTC.

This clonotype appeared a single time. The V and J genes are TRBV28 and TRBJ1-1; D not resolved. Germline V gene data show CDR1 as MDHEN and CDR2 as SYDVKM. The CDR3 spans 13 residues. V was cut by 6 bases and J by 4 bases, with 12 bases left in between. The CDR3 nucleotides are TGTGCCAGCAGCCAGGACTGGGGCACTGAAGCTTTCTTT. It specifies CASSQDWGTEAFF.

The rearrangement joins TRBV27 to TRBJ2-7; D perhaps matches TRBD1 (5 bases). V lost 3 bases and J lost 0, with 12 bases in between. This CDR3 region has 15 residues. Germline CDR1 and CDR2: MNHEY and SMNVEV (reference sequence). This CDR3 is CASSFGLTGSYEQYF. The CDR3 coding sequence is TGTGCCAGCAGTTTCGGTCTCACAGGCTCCTACGAGCAGTACTTC.

The CDR3 DNA sequence: TGCGCCAGCAGCCGCTTTCTGGGGCTACTAGCGGGAGTTGGAAATGAGCAGTTCTTC. Translation gives CASSRFLGLLAGVGNEQFF. V usage is TRBV4-3 and J usage is TRBJ2-1, with 11 bases aligning to TRBD2. The CDR3 is made up of 19 amino acids. Germline-derived CDR1 and CDR2 are LGHNA and YSLEER. Germline trimming cut 4 bases from V and 7 bases from J; bases unmatched to any gene: 18.

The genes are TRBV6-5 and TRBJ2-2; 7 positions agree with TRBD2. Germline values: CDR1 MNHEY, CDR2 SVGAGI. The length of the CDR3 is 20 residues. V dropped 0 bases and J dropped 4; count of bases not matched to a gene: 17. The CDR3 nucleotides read TGTGCCAGCAGTTACTCGAGAGGGAGTTACGGACTAGTCAGCACCGGGGAGCTGTTTTTT. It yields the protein CASSYSRGSYGLVSTGELFF.

CDR3 region: CASSANLYEQYF. The CDR3 DNA is TGTGCCAGTAGTGCCAACCTATACGAGCAGTACTTC. The V and J genes are TRBV19 and TRBJ2-7; no clear D. The CDR3 runs 12 residues. With 5 bases removed from V and 4 bases from J, the gap between germline ends came to 9 bases. Germline assignment: CDR1 LNHDA and CDR2 SQIVND (reference sequence).

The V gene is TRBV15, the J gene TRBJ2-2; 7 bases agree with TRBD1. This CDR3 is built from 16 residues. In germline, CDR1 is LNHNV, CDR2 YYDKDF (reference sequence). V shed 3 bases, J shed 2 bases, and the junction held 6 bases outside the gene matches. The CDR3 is CATSSPGQRNTGELFF. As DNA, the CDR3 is TGTGCCACCAGCAGCCCGGGACAGAGAAACACCGGGGAGCTGTTTTTT.

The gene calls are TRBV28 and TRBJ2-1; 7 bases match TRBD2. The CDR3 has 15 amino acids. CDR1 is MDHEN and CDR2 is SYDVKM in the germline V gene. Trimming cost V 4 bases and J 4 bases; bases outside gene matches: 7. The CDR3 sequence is CASSSSGGTYNEQFF. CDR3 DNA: TGTGCCAGCAGTTCCTCGGGGGGTACTTACAATGAGCAGTTCTTC.

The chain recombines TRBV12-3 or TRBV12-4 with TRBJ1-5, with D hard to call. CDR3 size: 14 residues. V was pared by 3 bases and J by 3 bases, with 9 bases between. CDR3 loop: CASSFEAVNQPQHF. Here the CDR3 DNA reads TGTGCCAGCAGTTTCGAAGCAGTCAATCAGCCCCAGCATTTT.

The chain's CDR3 is CSVRIGPYEQYF. CDR3 in DNA: TGCAGCGTTCGCATCGGACCCTACGAGCAGTACTTC. This chain links TRBV29-1 with TRBJ2-7; D unclear. The CDR3 runs to 12 residues. Trimming removed 5 bases at V and 2 bases at J, with 10 bases between. Germline V lookup: CDR1 SQVTM, CDR2 ANQGSEA.

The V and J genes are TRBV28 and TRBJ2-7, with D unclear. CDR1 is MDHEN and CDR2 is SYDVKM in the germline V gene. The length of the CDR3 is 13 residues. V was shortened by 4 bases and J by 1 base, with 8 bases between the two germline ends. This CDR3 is CASSWTDSYEQYF. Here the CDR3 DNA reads TGTGCCAGCAGTTGGACGGATTCCTACGAGCAGTACTTC.